One sample yielded the 5 T cell receptor beta chains listed below, sequenced in a study of T cells in Graves' hyperthyroidism and ophthalmopathy. Authors of the study amplified TCR beta CDR3 regions from RNA transcripts. Researchers ran a first-round RT-PCR on the TCR CDR3 using the HTBI primer set. TCRdb redid the calling of the multiplex PCR reads with MiXCR, one entry per CDR3 protein. The data show about 480,000 distinct CDR3 sequences, 22% seen once. The specimen sequenced was blood. The receptors shown here come from a woman in her 70s with Graves' ophthalmopathy.

This clonotype was picked up a small number of times. J is TRBJ2-1 and V is TRBV7-3; TRBD1 agrees at 9 bases. Per germline, CDR1 SGHTA and CDR2 FQGTGA. The length of the CDR3 is 15 residues. Germline trimming cut 0 bases from V and 6 bases from J; bases unmatched to any gene: 3. The CDR3 spells CASSLTGQGSNEQFF. CDR3 DNA sequence: TGTGCCAGCAGCTTAACGGGACAGGGCAGCAATGAGCAGTTCTTC.

This clonotype was seen many times. The chain combines TRBV5-1 with TRBJ2-3, with D hard to call. The V gene's germline CDR1 is SGHRS and CDR2 YFSETQ. This CDR3 is 16 amino acids long. V dropped 0 bases and J dropped 1 base, with 12 bases sitting between them. The CDR3 region has the DNA TGCGCCAGCAGCTTGGCAGTAGCACCTCGCACAGATACGCAGTATTTT. As protein: CASSLAVAPRTDTQYF.

The table lists this clonotype with a few counts. In DNA, the CDR3 is TGTGCCAGCAGCCAGGTAGCGGGAGCCGGCACAGATACGCAGTATTTT. Residues: CASSQVAGAGTDTQYF. The V gene is TRBV14, the J gene TRBJ2-3; 9 bases map to TRBD2. The ends lost 3 bases at V and 1 base at J; junction bases unmatched: 5. This CDR3 is 16 amino acids long. CDR1 is SGHDN and CDR2 is FVKESK in the germline V gene.

This clonotype has ten or more counts. The chain is built from TRBV28 and TRBJ1-5; 7 nucleotides agree with TRBD1. V trimming: 7 bases; J trimming: 3 bases; junction bases outside the gene matches: 9. Germline CDR1 is MDHEN and CDR2 is SYDVKM. This CDR3 is 15 amino acids long. The CDR3 coding sequence is TGTGCCAGCAAACTACAGGGGCCTGACAATCAGCCCCAGCATTTT. It yields the protein CASKLQGPDNQPQHF.

This clonotype was seen a handful of times. J is TRBJ2-7 and V is TRBV4-3, with TRBD2 matching over 7 bases. The CDR3 totals 14 residues. Germline V gene sequence: CDR1 LGHNA, CDR2 YSLEER. Unmatched junction bases numbered 3, after V lost 0 bases and J lost 4 bases. CDR3 sequence (DNA): TGCGCCAGCAGCCAAGAGGGGGGGAGGTACGAGCAGTACTTC. Its translation is CASSQEGGRYEQYF.